The rows below give T cell receptor beta chains drawn from one sample of a study of CD8+ T cells in alopecia areata. Profiling relied on immunoSEQ multiplex PCR, and the TCRdb table lists in-frame clones only, not all of them. Seen here are about 97,000 clones, roughly 41% observed once, and the top ten hold around 1.4%. The sample consisted of CD4+ T cells sorted from blood. The receptors stem from a human donor with alopecia areata. Both conserved end residues are part of each CDR3.

len	v_gene	CDR3aa
14	TRBV18	CASSPSLGQETQYF
13	TRBV18	CASSPRQDEKLFF
13	TRBV7-9	CASSKRGTDTQYF
13	TRBV4-1	CASSQDRRTEAFF
13	TRBV29-1	CSLGEDSNYGYTF
14	TRBV7-2	CASSFSASTDTQYF
15	TRBV4-1	CASSQGNLITGELFF
12	TRBV5-4	CASSLDYNEQFF
12	TRBV29-1	CSVVGDTGELFF
14	TRBV29-1	CSARVRGRGQPQHF
15	TRBV6-1	CASSELSAAQETQYF